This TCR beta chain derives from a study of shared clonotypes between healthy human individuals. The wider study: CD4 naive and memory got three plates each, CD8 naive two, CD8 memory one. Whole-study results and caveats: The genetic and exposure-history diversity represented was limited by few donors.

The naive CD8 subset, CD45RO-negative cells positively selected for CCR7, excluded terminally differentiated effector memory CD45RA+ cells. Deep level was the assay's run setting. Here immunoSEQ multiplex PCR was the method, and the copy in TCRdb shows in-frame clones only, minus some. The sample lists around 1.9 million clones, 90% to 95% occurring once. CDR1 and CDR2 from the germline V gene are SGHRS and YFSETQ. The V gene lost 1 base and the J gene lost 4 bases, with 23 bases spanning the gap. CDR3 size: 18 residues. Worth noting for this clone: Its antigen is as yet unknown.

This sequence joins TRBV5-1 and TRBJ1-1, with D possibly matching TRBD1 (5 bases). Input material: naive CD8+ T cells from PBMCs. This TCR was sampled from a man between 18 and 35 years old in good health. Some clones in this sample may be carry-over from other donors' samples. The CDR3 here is CASSLWLLRDDSPTEAFF. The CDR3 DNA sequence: TGCGCCAGCAGCTTGTGGCTTCTAAGGGACGACAGTCCCACTGAAGCTTTCTTT.